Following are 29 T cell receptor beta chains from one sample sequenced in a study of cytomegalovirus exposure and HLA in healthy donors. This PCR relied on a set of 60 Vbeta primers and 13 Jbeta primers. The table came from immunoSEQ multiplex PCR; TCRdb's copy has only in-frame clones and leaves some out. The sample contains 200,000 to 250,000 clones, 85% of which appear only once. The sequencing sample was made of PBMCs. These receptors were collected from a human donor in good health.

CDR3 region: CASSLLGAGANVLTF. The DNA for the CDR3 is TGTGCCAGCAGTTTATTAGGGGCTGGGGCCAACGTCCTGACTTTC. The rearrangement joins TRBV28 to TRBJ2-6; possibly TRBD1 for D (5 bases). CDR3 length: 15 residues. Trimming pared 1 base from V and 2 bases from J, leaving 6 bases between. Germline V gives CDR1 MDHEN, CDR2 SYDVKM.

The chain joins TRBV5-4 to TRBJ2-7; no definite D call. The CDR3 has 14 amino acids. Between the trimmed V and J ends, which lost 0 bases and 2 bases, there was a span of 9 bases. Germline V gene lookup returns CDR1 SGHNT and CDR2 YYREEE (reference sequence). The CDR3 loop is CASSLVSVPYEQYF. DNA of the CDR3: TGTGCCAGCAGCTTGGTGTCAGTTCCCTACGAGCAGTACTTC.

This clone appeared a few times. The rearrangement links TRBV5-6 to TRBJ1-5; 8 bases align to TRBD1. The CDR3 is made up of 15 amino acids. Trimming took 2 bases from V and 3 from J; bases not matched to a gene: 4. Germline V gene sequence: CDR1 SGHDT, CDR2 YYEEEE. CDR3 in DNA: TGTGCCAGCAGCTTACGGACAGGGAACAATCAGCCCCAGCATTTT. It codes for CASSLRTGNNQPQHF.

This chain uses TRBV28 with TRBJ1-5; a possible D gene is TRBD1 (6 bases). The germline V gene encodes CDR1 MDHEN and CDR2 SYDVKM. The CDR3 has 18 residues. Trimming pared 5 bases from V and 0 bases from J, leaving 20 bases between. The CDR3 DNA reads TGTGCCAGCAGTCCAGGGGACACGCGAGCCTATAGCAATCAGCCCCAGCATTTT. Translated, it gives CASSPGDTRAYSNQPQHF.

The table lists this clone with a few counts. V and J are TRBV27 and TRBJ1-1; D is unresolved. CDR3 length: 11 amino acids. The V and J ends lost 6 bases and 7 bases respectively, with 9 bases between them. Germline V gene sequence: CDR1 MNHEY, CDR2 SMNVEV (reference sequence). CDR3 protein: CASRATGEAFF. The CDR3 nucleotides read TGTGCCAGCAGAGCCACGGGTGAAGCTTTCTTT.

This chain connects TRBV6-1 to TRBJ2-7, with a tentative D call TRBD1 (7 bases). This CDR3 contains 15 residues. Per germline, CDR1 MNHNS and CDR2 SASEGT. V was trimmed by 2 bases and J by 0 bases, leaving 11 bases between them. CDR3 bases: TGTGCCAGCAGTGAACCAGGGGGGTCCTCCTACGAGCAGTACTTC. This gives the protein CASSEPGGSSYEQYF.

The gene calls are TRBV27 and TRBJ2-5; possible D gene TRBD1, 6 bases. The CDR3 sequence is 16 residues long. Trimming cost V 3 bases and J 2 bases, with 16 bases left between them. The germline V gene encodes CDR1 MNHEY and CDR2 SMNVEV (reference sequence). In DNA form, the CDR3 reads TGTGCCAGCAGTTTCCGCTGGGGGCTTGAACAAGAGACCCAGTACTTC. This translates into CASSFRWGLEQETQYF.

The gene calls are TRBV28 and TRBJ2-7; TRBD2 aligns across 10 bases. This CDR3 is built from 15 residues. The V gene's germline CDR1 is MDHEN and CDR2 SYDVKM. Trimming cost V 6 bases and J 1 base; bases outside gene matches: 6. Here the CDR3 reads CASRSGTSVSYEQYF. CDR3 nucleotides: TGTGCCAGCAGGTCCGGGACTAGCGTTTCCTACGAGCAGTACTTC.

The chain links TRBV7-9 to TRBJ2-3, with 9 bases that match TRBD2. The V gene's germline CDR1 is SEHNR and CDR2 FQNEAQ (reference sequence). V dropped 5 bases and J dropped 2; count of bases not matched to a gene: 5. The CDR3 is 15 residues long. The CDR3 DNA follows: TGTGCCAGCAGCATTAGCGGGAGCAACACAGATACGCAGTATTTT. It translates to CASSISGSNTDTQYF.

CDR3 amino acids: CASSQGSGLAGITDTQYF. The CDR3 nucleotides read TGCGCCAGCAGCCAAGGCTCGGGACTAGCGGGAATAACAGATACGCAGTATTTT. This chain connects TRBV4-1 to TRBJ2-3; 13 bases fit TRBD2. The CDR3 length is 18 residues. The ends lost 1 base at V and 3 bases at J; junction bases unmatched: 7. Germline V gene lookup returns CDR1 MGHRA and CDR2 YSYEKL.

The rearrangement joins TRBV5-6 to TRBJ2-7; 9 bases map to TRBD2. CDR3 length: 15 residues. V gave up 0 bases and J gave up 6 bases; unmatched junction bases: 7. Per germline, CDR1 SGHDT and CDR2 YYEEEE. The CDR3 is CASSLVGGRETEQYF. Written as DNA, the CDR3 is TGTGCCAGCAGCTTGGTGGGCGGGAGGGAAACCGAGCAGTACTTC. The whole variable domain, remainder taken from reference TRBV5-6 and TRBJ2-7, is DAGVTQSPTHLIKTRGQQVTLRCSPKSGHDTVSWYQQALGQGPQFIFQYYEEEERQRGNFPDRFSGHQFPNYSSELNVNALLLGDSALYLCASSLVGGRETEQYFGPGTRLTVT.

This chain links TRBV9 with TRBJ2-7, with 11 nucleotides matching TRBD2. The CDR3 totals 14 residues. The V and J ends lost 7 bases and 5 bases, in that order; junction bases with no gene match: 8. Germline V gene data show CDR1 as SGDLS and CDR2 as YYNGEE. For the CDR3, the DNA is TGTGCCAGCGGCATAGGGACTAGCGGCCACGAGCAGTACTTC. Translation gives CASGIGTSGHEQYF.

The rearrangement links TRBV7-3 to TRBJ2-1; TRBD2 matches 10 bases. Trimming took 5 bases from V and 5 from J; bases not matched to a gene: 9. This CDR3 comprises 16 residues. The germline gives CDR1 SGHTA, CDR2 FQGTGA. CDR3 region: CASSPTPLAGDNEQFF. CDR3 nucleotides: TGTGCCAGCAGCCCCACGCCGCTAGCGGGGGACAATGAGCAGTTCTTC.

CDR3 nucleotides: TGTGCCAGCAGCTTATGGACAGCCAGCTCTGGGGCCAACGTCCTGACTTTC. It translates to CASSLWTASSGANVLTF. V is TRBV7-3 and J is TRBJ2-6; TRBD1 might be the D (6 bases). Trimming stripped 2 bases from V and 0 bases from J, with 11 bases between. The CDR3 consists of 17 residues. CDR1 is SGHTA, CDR2 FQGTGA, per germline.

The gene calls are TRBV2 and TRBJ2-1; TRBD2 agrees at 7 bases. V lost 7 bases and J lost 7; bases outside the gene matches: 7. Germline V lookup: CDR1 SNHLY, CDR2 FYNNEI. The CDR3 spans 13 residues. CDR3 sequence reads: CASKGGSKNEQFF. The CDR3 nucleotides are TGTGCCAGCAAGGGCGGGAGTAAGAATGAGCAGTTCTTC.

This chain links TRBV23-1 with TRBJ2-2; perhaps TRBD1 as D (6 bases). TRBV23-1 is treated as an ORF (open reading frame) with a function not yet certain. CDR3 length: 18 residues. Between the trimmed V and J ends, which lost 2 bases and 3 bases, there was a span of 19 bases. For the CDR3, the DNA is TGCGCCAGCAGTCAAGGTAACAGGGTGGGGGAATACACCGGGGAGCTGTTTTTT. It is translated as CASSQGNRVGEYTGELFF.

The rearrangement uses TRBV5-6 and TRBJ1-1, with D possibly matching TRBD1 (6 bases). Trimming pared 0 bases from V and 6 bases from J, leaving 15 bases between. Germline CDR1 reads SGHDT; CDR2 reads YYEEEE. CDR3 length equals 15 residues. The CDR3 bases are TGTGCCAGCAGCTTGGGGGTCAGGGGCAAATCTGAAGCTTTCTTT. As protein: CASSLGVRGKSEAFF.

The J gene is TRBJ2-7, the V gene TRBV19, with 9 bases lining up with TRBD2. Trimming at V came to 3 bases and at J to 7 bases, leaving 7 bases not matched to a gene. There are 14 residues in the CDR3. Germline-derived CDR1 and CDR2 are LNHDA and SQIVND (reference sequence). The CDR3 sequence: CASSMGGRAGEQYF. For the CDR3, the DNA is TGTGCCAGTAGTATGGGCGGGAGGGCCGGGGAGCAGTACTTC.

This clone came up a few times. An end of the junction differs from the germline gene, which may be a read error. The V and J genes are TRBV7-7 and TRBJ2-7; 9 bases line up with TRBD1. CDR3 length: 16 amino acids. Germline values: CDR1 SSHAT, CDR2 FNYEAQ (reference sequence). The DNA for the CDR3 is TGTGCTAGCAGCCCTAACCCCGGGACAGGGTTGGGAGAGCAGTACTTC. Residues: CASSPNPGTGLGEQYF.

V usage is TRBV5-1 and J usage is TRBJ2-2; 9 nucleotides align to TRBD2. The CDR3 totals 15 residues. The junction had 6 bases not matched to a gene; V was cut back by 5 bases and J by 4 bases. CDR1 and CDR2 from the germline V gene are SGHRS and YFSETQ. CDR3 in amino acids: CASRLAGETTGELFF. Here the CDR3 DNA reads TGCGCCAGCAGATTAGCGGGAGAGACCACCGGGGAGCTGTTTTTT.

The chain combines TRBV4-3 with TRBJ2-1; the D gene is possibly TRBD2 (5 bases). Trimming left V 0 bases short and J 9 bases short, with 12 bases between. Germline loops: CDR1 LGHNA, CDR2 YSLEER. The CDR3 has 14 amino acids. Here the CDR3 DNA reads TGCGCCAGCAGCCAAGAGAAGGCGGCGGGTGAGCAGTTCTTC. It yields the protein CASSQEKAAGEQFF.

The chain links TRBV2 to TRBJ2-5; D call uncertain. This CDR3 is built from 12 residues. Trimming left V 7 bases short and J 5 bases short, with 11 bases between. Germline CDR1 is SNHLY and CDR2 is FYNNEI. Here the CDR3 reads CASTPSIETQYF. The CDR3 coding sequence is TGTGCCAGCACCCCGAGTATCGAGACCCAGTACTTC.

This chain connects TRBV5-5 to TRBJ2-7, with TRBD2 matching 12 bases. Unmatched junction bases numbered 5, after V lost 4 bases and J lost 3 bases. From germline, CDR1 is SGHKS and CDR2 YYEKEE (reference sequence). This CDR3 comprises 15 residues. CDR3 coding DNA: TGTGCCAGCAGCATATCGACTAGCGGGAGCTACGAGCAGTACTTC. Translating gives CASSISTSGSYEQYF.

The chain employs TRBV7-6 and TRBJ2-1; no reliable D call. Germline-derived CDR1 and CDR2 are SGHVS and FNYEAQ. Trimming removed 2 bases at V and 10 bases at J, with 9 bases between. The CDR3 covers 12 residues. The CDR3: CASSLSGQEQFF. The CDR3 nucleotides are TGTGCCAGCAGCTTAAGTGGGCAGGAGCAGTTCTTC. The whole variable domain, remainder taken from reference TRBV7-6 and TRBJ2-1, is GAGVSQSPRYKVTKRGQDVALRCDPISGHVSLYWYRQALGQGPEFLTYFNYEAQQDKSGLPNDRFSAERPEGSISTLTIQRTEQRDSAMYRCASSLSGQEQFFGPGTRLTVL.

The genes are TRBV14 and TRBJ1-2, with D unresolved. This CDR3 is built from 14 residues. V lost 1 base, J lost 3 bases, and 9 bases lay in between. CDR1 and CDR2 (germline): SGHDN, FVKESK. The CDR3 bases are TGTGCCAGCAGCCAAGGCGGTCAAGACTATGGCTACACCTTC. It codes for CASSQGGQDYGYTF.

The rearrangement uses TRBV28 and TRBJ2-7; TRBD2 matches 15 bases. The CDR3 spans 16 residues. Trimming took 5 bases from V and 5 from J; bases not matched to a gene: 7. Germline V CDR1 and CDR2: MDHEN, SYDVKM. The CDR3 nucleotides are TGTGCCAGCAGTGACGGGGGACTAGCGGGAGGTAACGAGCAGTACTTC. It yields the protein CASSDGGLAGGNEQYF.

CDR3 sequence reads: CASSLQGTEAFF. Here the CDR3 DNA reads TGTGCCAGCAGTTTACAGGGAACTGAAGCTTTCTTT. The V call is TRBV6-6, the J call TRBJ1-1; D is perhaps TRBD1 (6 bases). CDR1 and CDR2 (germline): MNHNY, SVGAGI (reference sequence). Trimming cost V 4 bases and J 5 bases, with 8 bases left between them. CDR3 length equals 12 residues.

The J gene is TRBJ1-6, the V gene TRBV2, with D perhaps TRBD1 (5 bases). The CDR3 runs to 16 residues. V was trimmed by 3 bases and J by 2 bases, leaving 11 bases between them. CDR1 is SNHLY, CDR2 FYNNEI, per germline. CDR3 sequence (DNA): TGTGCCAGCAGTGAGGTCCAGGGCCCCTATAATTCACCCCTCCACTTT. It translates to CASSEVQGPYNSPLHF.

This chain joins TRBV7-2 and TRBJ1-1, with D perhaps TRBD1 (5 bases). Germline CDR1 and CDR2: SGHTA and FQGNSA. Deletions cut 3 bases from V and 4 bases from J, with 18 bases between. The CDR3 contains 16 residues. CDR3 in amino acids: CASSFRRGSGRTEAFF. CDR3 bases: TGTGCCAGCAGCTTCCGGCGGGGGTCGGGGCGCACTGAAGCTTTCTTT. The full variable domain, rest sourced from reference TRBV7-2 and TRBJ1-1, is GAGVSQSPSNKVTEKGKDVELRCDPISGHTALYWYRQSLGQGLEFLIYFQGNSAPDKSGLPSDRFSAERTGGSVSTLTIQRTQQEDSAVYLCASSFRRGSGRTEAFFGQGTRLTVV.